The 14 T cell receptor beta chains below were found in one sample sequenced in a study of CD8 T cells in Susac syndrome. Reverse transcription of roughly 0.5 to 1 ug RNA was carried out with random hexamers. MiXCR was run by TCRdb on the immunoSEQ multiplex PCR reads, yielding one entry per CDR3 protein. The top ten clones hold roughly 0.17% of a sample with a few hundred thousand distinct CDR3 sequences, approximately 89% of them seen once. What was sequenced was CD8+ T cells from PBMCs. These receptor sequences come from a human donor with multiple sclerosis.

The CDR3 DNA is TGTGCCAGCAGTCCCTCATCCCCCTCCTACGAGCAGTACTTC. The encoded protein is CASSPSSPSYEQYF. V is TRBV27 and J is TRBJ2-7; D gene unclear. Germline-derived CDR1 and CDR2 are MNHEY and SMNVEV (reference sequence). Trimming removed 5 bases from V and 0 bases from J, with 11 bases in between. The CDR3 sequence is 14 residues long.

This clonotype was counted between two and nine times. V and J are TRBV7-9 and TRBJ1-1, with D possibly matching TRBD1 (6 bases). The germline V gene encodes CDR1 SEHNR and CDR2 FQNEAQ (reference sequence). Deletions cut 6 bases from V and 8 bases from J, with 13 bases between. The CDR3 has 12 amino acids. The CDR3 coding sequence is TGTGCCAGCAGTCACCAGGGGACAGAAGCTTTCTTT. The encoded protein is CASSHQGTEAFF.

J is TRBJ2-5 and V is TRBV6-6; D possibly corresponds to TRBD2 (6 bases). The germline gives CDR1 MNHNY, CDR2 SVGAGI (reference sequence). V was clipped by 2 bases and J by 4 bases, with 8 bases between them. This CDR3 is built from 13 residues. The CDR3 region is CASSYVGGETQYF. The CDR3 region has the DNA TGTGCCAGCAGTTACGTGGGAGGAGAGACCCAGTACTTC.

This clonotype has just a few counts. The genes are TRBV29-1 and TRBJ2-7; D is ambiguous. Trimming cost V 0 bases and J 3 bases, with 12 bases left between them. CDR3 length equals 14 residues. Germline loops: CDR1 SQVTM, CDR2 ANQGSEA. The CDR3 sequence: CSVEDMQRGYEQYF. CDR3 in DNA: TGCAGCGTTGAAGATATGCAAAGAGGCTACGAGCAGTACTTC.

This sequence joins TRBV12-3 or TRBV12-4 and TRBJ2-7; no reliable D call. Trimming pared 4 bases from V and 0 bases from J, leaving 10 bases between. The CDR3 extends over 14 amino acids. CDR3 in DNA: TGTGCCAGCAGTTCTCCACCAAGCTCCTACGAGCAGTACTTC. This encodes CASSSPPSSYEQYF.

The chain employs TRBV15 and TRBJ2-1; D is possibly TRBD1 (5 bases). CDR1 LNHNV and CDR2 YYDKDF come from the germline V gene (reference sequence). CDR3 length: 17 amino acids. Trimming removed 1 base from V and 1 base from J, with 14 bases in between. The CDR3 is CATSRAATAISYNEQFF. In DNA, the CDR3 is TGTGCCACCAGCAGAGCTGCGACAGCCATTTCCTACAATGAGCAGTTCTTC. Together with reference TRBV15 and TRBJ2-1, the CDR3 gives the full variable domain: DAMVIQNPRYQVTQFGKPVTLSCSQTLNHNVMYWYQQKSSQAPKLLFHYYDKDFNNEADTPDNFQSRRPNTSFCFLDIRSPGLGDTAMYLCATSRAATAISYNEQFFGPGTRLTVL.

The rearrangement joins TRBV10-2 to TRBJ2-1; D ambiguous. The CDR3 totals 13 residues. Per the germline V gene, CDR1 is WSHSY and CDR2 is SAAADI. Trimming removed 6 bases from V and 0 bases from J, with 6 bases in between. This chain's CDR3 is CASRRASYNEQFF. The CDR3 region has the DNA TGCGCCAGCAGAAGGGCCTCCTACAATGAGCAGTTCTTC.

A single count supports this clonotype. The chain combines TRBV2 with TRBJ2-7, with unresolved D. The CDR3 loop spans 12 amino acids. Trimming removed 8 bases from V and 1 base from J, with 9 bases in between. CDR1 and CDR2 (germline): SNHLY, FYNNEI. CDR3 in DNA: TGTGCCAGCGGCCAGATTTCCTACGAGCAGTACTTC. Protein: CASGQISYEQYF.

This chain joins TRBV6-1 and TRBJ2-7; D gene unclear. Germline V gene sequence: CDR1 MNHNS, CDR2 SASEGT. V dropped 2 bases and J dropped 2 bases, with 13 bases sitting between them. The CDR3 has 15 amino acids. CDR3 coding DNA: TGTGCCAGCAGTGAAAGTAACAGTCCAACCTACGAGCAGTACTTC. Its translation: CASSESNSPTYEQYF.

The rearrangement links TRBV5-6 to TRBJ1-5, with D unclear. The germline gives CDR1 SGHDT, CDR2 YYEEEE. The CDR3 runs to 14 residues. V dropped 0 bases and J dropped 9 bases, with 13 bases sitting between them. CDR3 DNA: TGTGCCAGCAGCTTGGGGGGTGGTGGATGGCCCCAGCATTTT. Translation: CASSLGGGGWPQHF.

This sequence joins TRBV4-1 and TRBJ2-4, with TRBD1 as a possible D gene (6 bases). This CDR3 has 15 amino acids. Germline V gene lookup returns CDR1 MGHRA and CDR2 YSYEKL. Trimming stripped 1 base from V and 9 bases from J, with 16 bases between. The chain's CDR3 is CASSQGVKTGFIQYF. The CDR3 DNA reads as TGCGCCAGCAGCCAAGGTGTTAAGACAGGTTTCATTCAGTACTTC.

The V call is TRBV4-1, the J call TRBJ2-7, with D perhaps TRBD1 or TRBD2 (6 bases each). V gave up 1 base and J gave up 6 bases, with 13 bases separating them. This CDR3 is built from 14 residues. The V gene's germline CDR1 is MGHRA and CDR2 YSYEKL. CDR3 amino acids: CASSQVRGQGEQYF. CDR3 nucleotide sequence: TGCGCCAGCAGCCAAGTCCGGGGGCAGGGCGAGCAGTACTTC.

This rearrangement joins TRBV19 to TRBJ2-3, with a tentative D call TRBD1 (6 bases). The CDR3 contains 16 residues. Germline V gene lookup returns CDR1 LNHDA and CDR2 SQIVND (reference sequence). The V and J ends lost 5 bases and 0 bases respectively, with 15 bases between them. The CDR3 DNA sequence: TGTGCCAGTAGTCTACAGGGCACCACTAGCACAGATACGCAGTATTTT. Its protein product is CASSLQGTTSTDTQYF.

As DNA, the CDR3 is TGTGCCACTACGACCGGGGAGCTGTTTTTT. Translated, it gives CATTTGELFF. The rearrangement links TRBV7-9 to TRBJ2-2; unclear D gene. Germline CDR1 SEHNR, CDR2 FQNEAQ (reference sequence). The CDR3 is 10 residues long. V was cut by 10 bases and J by 5 bases, with 5 bases left in between.